The 28 T cell receptor beta chains in this list originate from one sample, sequenced in a study of cytomegalovirus exposure and HLA in healthy donors. Primers included in the PCR were 60 Vbeta and 13 Jbeta primers. The table came from immunoSEQ multiplex PCR; TCRdb's copy has only in-frame clones and leaves some out. Here the sample spans 200,000 or so clones, approximately 81% being singletons. The material sequenced was PBMCs. The receptors stem from a man aged 45-60 years in good health and CMV-seronegative.

The V call is TRBV6-1, the J call TRBJ1-2, with D maybe TRBD1 (5 bases). Per germline, CDR1 MNHNS and CDR2 SASEGT. Deletions cut 2 bases from V and 4 bases from J, with 11 bases between. The CDR3 is 14 amino acids. This chain's CDR3 is CASSEQGIGYGYTF. Written as DNA, the CDR3 is TGTGCCAGCAGTGAACAGGGTATCGGCTATGGCTACACCTTC.

The chain recombines TRBV13 with TRBJ1-1, with TRBD1 matching 10 bases. Germline V gene data show CDR1 as PRHDT and CDR2 as FYEKMQ (reference sequence). The CDR3 runs to 16 residues. The V gene end was trimmed by 5 bases and the J gene end by 3 bases; junction bases not matched to a gene: 9. The CDR3 bases are TGTGCCAGCAGCCGAGTTCCGGGACAGGGGCACACTGAAGCTTTCTTT. Translated, it gives CASSRVPGQGHTEAFF.

The V call is TRBV28, the J call TRBJ2-1; a possible D gene is TRBD2 (5 bases). V lost 2 bases, J lost 8 bases, and 13 bases lay in between. From germline, CDR1 is MDHEN and CDR2 SYDVKM. The CDR3 totals 14 residues. CDR3 in amino acids: CASSLPDGIDEQFF. Written as DNA, the CDR3 is TGTGCCAGCAGTTTACCCGACGGGATCGATGAGCAGTTCTTC. The variable domain in full, completed from reference TRBV28 and TRBJ2-1, reads DVKVTQSSRYLVKRTGEKVFLECVQDMDHENMFWYRQDPGLGLRLIYFSYDVKMKEKGDIPEGYSVSREKKERFSLILESASTNQTSMYLCASSLPDGIDEQFFGPGTRLTVL.

The chain combines TRBV4-1 with TRBJ1-4; D is perhaps TRBD1 (5 bases). The CDR3 is made up of 15 amino acids. CDR1 is MGHRA, CDR2 YSYEKL, per germline. Trimming removed 4 bases from V and 7 bases from J, with 16 bases in between. CDR3 nucleotide sequence: TGCGCCAGCAGCCTAACGGGGGTAGGAGGTGAAAAACTGTTTTTT. Its protein is CASSLTGVGGEKLFF.

This chain uses TRBV7-8 with TRBJ2-3, with 9 bases that match TRBD2. V dropped 5 bases and J dropped 5; count of bases not matched to a gene: 11. This CDR3 comprises 16 residues. Germline loops: CDR1 SGHVS, CDR2 FQNEAQ. The CDR3 DNA follows: TGTGCCAGCAGCCGGTGGGAGCGGGGGGAGGTAGATACGCAGTATTTT. It codes for CASSRWERGEVDTQYF. Using reference TRBV7-8 and TRBJ2-3 for the parts outside the CDR3, the full variable domain is GAGVSQSPRYKVAKRGQDVALRCDPISGHVSLFWYQQALGQGPEFLTYFQNEAQLDKSGLPSDRFFAERPEGSVSTLKIQRTQQEDSAVYLCASSRWERGEVDTQYFGPGTRLTVL.

The chain employs TRBV12-5 and TRBJ1-5; D not resolved. This CDR3 has 12 amino acids. V lost 10 bases to trimming and J lost 6 bases, with 13 bases between them. Germline-derived CDR1 and CDR2 are LGHNT and FRNRAP. CDR3 in amino acids: CATTEGFQPQHF. In nucleotides, the CDR3 is TGTGCTACAACCGAGGGTTTTCAGCCCCAGCATTTT.

In the case of this clone: Within the sample, other DNA sequences also encode this same CDR3. This chain uses TRBV30 with TRBJ1-6; TRBD1 might be the D (6 bases). The CDR3 sequence is 13 residues long. Germline CDR1 and CDR2: GTSNPN and SVGIG (reference sequence). The ends were cut back, 4 bases at V and 4 bases at J, with 8 bases in the middle. CDR3 region: CAWTQGYNSPLHF. For the CDR3, the DNA is TGTGCCTGGACACAGGGATATAATTCACCCCTCCACTTT.

V usage is TRBV11-3 and J usage is TRBJ1-6, with D possibly matching TRBD1 (5 bases). V dropped 5 bases and J dropped 10 bases, with 18 bases sitting between them. The germline CDR1 and CDR2 sequences are SGHNT and YENEEA. This CDR3 is built from 15 residues. CDR3 DNA sequence: TGTGCCAGCAGCGCGGGAACAGGAGAAAACTCACCCCTCCACTTT. It translates to CASSAGTGENSPLHF.

In this sample, this clone turned up a few times. The rearrangement joins TRBV4-3 to TRBJ1-4; 7 bases are shared with TRBD1. The CDR3 totals 16 residues. The V gene's germline CDR1 is LGHNA and CDR2 YSLEER. The V segment lost 0 bases and the J segment 3 bases; nucleotides outside the gene matches: 4. The CDR3 reads CASSQDSGQANEKLFF. CDR3 DNA sequence: TGCGCCAGCAGCCAAGACTCAGGACAGGCTAATGAAAAACTGTTTTTT.

The genes are TRBV7-2 and TRBJ1-2; weak D call: TRBD1 (6 bases). From germline, CDR1 is SGHTA and CDR2 FQGNSA. The CDR3 totals 14 residues. The V and J ends lost 5 bases and 6 bases respectively, with 16 bases between them. CDR3 bases: TGTGCCAGCAGCGGATCGGGACAATGGCATGGCTACACCTTC. Its protein is CASSGSGQWHGYTF. The variable domain in full, completed from reference TRBV7-2 and TRBJ1-2, reads GAGVSQSPSNKVTEKGKDVELRCDPISGHTALYWYRQSLGQGLEFLIYFQGNSAPDKSGLPSDRFSAERTGGSVSTLTIQRTQQEDSAVYLCASSGSGQWHGYTFGSGTRLTVV.

V and J are TRBV5-8 and TRBJ2-3, with 9 bases lining up with TRBD1. J gave up 4 bases and V 0 bases, and 3 bases lay outside the gene matches. CDR3 length: 15 residues. Germline V lookup: CDR1 SGHTS, CDR2 YDEGEE. CDR3 coding DNA: TGTGCCAGCAGCTTGGACAGGGGGCGAGCAGATACGCAGTATTTT. Encoded protein: CASSLDRGRADTQYF.

The chain couples TRBV27 to TRBJ2-7; D is perhaps TRBD2 (7 bases). Germline CDR1 MNHEY, CDR2 SMNVEV (reference sequence). V was shortened by 6 bases and J by 7 bases, with 19 bases between the two germline ends. This CDR3 spans 14 amino acids. CDR3 nucleotides: TGTGCCAGCAGGGGGCTAGGGGGGGCGGAAGAGCAGTACTTC. Its protein is CASRGLGGAEEQYF.

The chain links TRBV27 to TRBJ2-7; 7 positions agree with TRBD1. Germline CDR1 reads MNHEY; CDR2 reads SMNVEV (reference sequence). CDR3 length: 14 amino acids. Germline trimming cut 8 bases from V and 2 bases from J; bases unmatched to any gene: 9. CDR3 coding DNA: TGTGCCAGCTCCAGGACAGGAACGCCCTACGAGCAGTACTTC. This translates into CASSRTGTPYEQYF.

This CDR3 is CASSLTGGKTDTQYF. The CDR3, as DNA: TGTGCCAGCAGCCTTACAGGGGGCAAGACAGATACGCAGTATTTT. The V call is TRBV11-3, the J call TRBJ2-3; 9 positions agree with TRBD1. The trim removed 5 bases at V and 3 bases at J, leaving 6 bases unmatched. Germline V lookup: CDR1 SGHNT, CDR2 YENEEA. The CDR3 sequence is 15 residues long.

CDR3 in DNA: TGTGCCAGCAGCGGGAAGGGGCAGAACACCGGGGAGCTGTTTTTT. Translating it yields CASSGKGQNTGELFF. This sequence joins TRBV5-4 and TRBJ2-2, with a weak D call TRBD1 (5 bases). Germline CDR1 and CDR2: SGHNT and YYREEE (reference sequence). The CDR3 has 15 amino acids. The V and J ends lost 4 bases and 1 base respectively, with 11 bases between them. Looking up the rest from reference TRBV5-4 and TRBJ2-2 gives the full variable domain: ETGVTQSPTHLIKTRGQQVTLRCSSQSGHNTVSWYQQALGQGPQFIFQYYREEENGRGNFPPRFSGLQFPNYSSELNVNALELDDSALYLCASSGKGQNTGELFFGEGSRLTVL.

This clone has only one observation. The gene calls are TRBV11-2 and TRBJ1-1; D remains ambiguous. V lost 3 bases, J lost 4 bases, and 6 bases lay in between. CDR3 size: 12 residues. CDR1 is SGHAT and CDR2 is FQNNGV in the germline V gene. The CDR3, as DNA: TGTGCCAGCAGCTTTGGTAGCACTGAAGCTTTCTTT. Its translation is CASSFGSTEAFF.

The gene calls are TRBV19 and TRBJ1-5; the D gene is possibly TRBD1 (5 bases). V dropped 2 bases and J dropped 6 bases, with 8 bases sitting between them. Germline CDR1 and CDR2: LNHDA and SQIVND (reference sequence). This CDR3 comprises 13 residues. CDR3 DNA: TGTGCCAGTAGTATACAGGGTAGTCAGCCCCAGCATTTT. Translated, it gives CASSIQGSQPQHF.

This clone was seen once. The CDR3 sequence: CAWNTGVSNQPQHF. The DNA of the CDR3 is TGTGCCTGGAATACCGGGGTTAGCAATCAGCCCCAGCATTTT. V and J are TRBV30 and TRBJ1-5; no reliable D call. Germline V lookup: CDR1 GTSNPN, CDR2 SVGIG (reference sequence). V dropped 4 bases and J dropped 0 bases, with 10 bases sitting between them. This CDR3 region has 14 residues.

The chain is built from TRBV6-1 and TRBJ1-1; D unclear. From germline, CDR1 is MNHNS and CDR2 SASEGT. The CDR3 has 15 amino acids. The ends were cut back, 5 bases at V and 1 base at J, with 14 bases in the middle. For the CDR3, the DNA is TGTGCCAGCAGTTTTTATCTCTCTTCGAACACTGAAGCTTTCTTT. Residues: CASSFYLSSNTEAFF.

The J gene is TRBJ1-4, the V gene TRBV4-3, with TRBD1 matching over 7 bases. From germline, CDR1 is LGHNA and CDR2 YSLEER. The CDR3 contains 15 residues. J was trimmed by 4 bases and V by 4 bases; bases with no gene match: 6. The DNA for the CDR3 is TGCGCCAGCAGCCCCTCGACAGGGAGTAATGAAAAACTGTTTTTT. Translation gives CASSPSTGSNEKLFF.

Concerning this clone itself: At one of its ends the junction is not consistent with the germline gene, which may arise from a read error. Other DNA sequences of this sample code for an identical CDR3. V usage is TRBV11-1 and J usage is TRBJ1-1; D possibly corresponds to TRBD1 (6 bases). The CDR3 spans 13 residues. Germline loops: CDR1 SGHAT, CDR2 FQDESV (reference sequence). CDR3 bases: TGTGCCAGCAGTTTAGGGGGGCGCAGTGAAGCTTTCTTT. This codes for CASSLGGRSEAFF.

V gene TRBV5-1 combines with J gene TRBJ1-1; possible D gene TRBD1, 6 bases. V lost 0 bases to trimming and J lost 3 bases, with 12 bases between them. Germline CDR1 reads SGHRS; CDR2 reads YFSETQ. The CDR3 totals 15 residues. The DNA of the CDR3 is TGCGCCAGCAGCTTGGACGGGGGGCCGTACACTGAAGCTTTCTTT. This codes for CASSLDGGPYTEAFF.

J is TRBJ2-1 and V is TRBV5-1, with D possibly being TRBD1 (6 bases). This CDR3 is built from 14 residues. The ends were cut back, 5 bases at V and 7 bases at J, with 16 bases in the middle. The germline V gene encodes CDR1 SGHRS and CDR2 YFSETQ. The CDR3 region is CASSVGAPSNEQFF. The CDR3 nucleotides are TGCGCCAGCAGTGTGGGGGCCCCAAGTAATGAGCAGTTCTTC.

The rearrangement joins TRBV18 to TRBJ1-2, with D hard to call. The V and J ends lost 3 bases and 7 bases respectively, with 15 bases between them. CDR1 is KGHSH, CDR2 LQKENI, per germline. The CDR3 consists of 14 residues. CDR3 DNA: TGTGCCAGCTCACCCTTCGTCCGTATTTCTGGCTACACCTTC. This translates into CASSPFVRISGYTF.

The chain recombines TRBV7-2 with TRBJ1-3, with unresolved D. Germline V CDR1 and CDR2: SGHTA, FQGNSA. V lost 6 bases and J 4 bases, leaving 13 bases between the germline ends. The CDR3 extends over 14 amino acids. The CDR3 spells CASSFGVRGNTIYF. The CDR3 region has the DNA TGTGCCAGCAGTTTCGGCGTCAGGGGAAACACCATATATTTT.

V usage is TRBV5-6 and J usage is TRBJ1-6, with 8 positions matching TRBD1. The germline gives CDR1 SGHDT, CDR2 YYEEEE. There are 16 residues in the CDR3. V was pared by 0 bases and J by 10 bases, with 9 bases of the junction left unmatched. The DNA for the CDR3 is TGTGCCAGCAGCTTGGACAGGGGGTTTGAAGAGTCACCCCTCCACTTT. It is translated as CASSLDRGFEESPLHF.

This clone has just a few counts. V is TRBV13 and J is TRBJ1-3, with unresolved D. Trimming cost V 1 base and J 8 bases, with 3 bases left between them. Germline values: CDR1 PRHDT, CDR2 FYEKMQ (reference sequence). CDR3 length equals 11 residues. The CDR3 loop reads CASSLADTIYF. As DNA, the CDR3 is TGTGCCAGCAGCTTAGCTGACACCATATATTTT.

The J gene is TRBJ2-7, the V gene TRBV18; 8 bases agree with TRBD1. Germline V gene data show CDR1 as KGHSH and CDR2 as LQKENI. Trimming cost V 8 bases and J 6 bases; bases outside gene matches: 9. This CDR3 is 13 amino acids long. CDR3 DNA: TGTGCCAGCCCGAGGACAGGGAAGGGCGAGCAGTACTTC. Protein sequence: CASPRTGKGEQYF. Complete variable domain (other parts from reference TRBV18 and TRBJ2-7): NAGVMQNPRHLVRRRGQEARLRCSPMKGHSHVYWYRQLPEEGLKFMVYLQKENIIDESGMPKERFSAEFPKEGPSILRIQQVVRGDSAAYFCASPRTGKGEQYFGPGTRLTVT.